Reported below is one T cell receptor (beta chain). The clone's antigen remains unknown. Base qualities are not recorded, but no much larger clone differs from it by a single base. The cysteine opens and the phenylalanine closes a CDR3 of 13 amino acids. Only CDR3 DNA is held: 39 bases, read in frame from base 1. Cut back by 9 bases and 5 bases, the V and J ends lie 16 bases apart. From a lookup of the germline V gene (reference sequence), CDR1 and CDR2 are LNHDA and SQIVND. What this sample's time point label stands for: resected brain tissue, or blood drawn just prior to surgery. The surgery cases with the highest brain T cell transcript signatures were chosen for TCR beta chain sequencing of brain tissue, and also of blood when blood was available. Patients had been treated with at least one anti-epileptic drug before surgery. The TCR-sequenced patients were children whose drug-resistant epilepsy was caused by tuberous sclerosis complex, focal cortical dysplasia, Rasmussen encephalitis or hemimegalencephaly. Bulk genomic DNA was isolated from unsorted brain tissue and whole blood using the Monarch genomic DNA purification kit.

The immunoSEQ assay was applied to genomic DNA to generate the TCR beta chain sequences. In the source study's methods: Any CDR3 sequence that did not begin with the conserved framework cysteine at position 104 was removed by hand. To get clonality, the normalized Shannon's Diversity Index was subtracted from one, giving values from 0 (maximal diversity) to 1 (oligoclonal). Chi-squared comparison-of-proportions tests were used to check whether the frequency of the same CDR3 differed between samples, for example brain versus blood. Public clonotypes were found through immuneACCESS searches, while the VDJdb browser was used to judge similarity to known antiviral clonotypes. The source is immuneACCESS, and TCRdb retained only in-frame sequences with V and J called. Part of the clones is not carried over; for the studies checked, unresolved V genes explain less than half of this, and the remainder is unexplained. The DNA was the basis for D and trimming; V, J and clone size are from that table. The sample contains 35,000 to 50,000 clones, 80% to 95% of them found a single time. The biggest ten clones account for 6.3% of the sample.

This specimen belongs to a study of brain T cells in children with intractable seizures (dated by TCRdb to the early 2020s). Describing the broader study: Resected brain tissue from some 56 pediatric epilepsy surgery cases was first screened for immune gene transcripts using a NanoString immunology panel. Among the roughly 12 selected surgery cases, eight also had pre-surgery blood sequenced, leaving four with brain tissue only. Broad study findings and their caveats: Viral specificity was inferred only from CDR3 sequence similarity, and patients' HCMV serostatus was unknown. Because sequencing depth was different between pre-surgery and post-surgery blood, clones absent from the pre-surgery sample may reflect undersampling.

The chain links TRBV19 with TRBJ2-5, with the D call perhaps TRBD1 or TRBD2, each one matching 5 bases. The clonotype originates from a girl aged 2-9 years with tuberous sclerosis and intractable seizures. The sequences come from peripheral blood, collected at surgery. The DNA sequence is given as TGTGCCAGCGCCGAGGGGCTCGGGGAGACCCAGTACTTC. The resulting protein is CASAEGLGETQYF.